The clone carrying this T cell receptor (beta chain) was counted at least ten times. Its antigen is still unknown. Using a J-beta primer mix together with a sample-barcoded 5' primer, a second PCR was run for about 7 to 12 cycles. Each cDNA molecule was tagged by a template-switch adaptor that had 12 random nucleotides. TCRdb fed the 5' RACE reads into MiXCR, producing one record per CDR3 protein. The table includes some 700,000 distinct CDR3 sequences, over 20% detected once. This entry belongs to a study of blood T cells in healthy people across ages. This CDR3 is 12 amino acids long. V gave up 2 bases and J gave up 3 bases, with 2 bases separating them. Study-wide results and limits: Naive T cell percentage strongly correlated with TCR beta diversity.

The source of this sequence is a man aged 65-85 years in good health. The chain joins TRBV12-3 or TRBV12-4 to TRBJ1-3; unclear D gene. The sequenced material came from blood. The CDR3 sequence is CASSLNGNTIYF. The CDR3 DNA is TGTGCCAGCAGTTTAAATGGAAACACCATATATTTT.